The T cell receptor (beta chain) under discussion was sequenced for a study of glioma-infiltrating T cells after dendritic cell vaccination. Across the whole study: Monocyte-derived dendritic cells, cultured 6 to 7 days with IL-4 and GM-CSF, were pulsed with autologous tumor lysate. At biweekly intervals, patients got three intradermal dendritic cell vaccine injections. Study observations and caveats: Estimated pretreatment TIL content predicted outcome after dendritic cell vaccination.

The assay was immunoSEQ multiplex PCR, and TCRdb's table has in-frame clones only and misses some. Here the sample spans under 40,000 clones, more than 90% being singletons. This clone has more than one count but fewer than ten. What it binds is unknown. The sequencing used blood, collected before dendritic cell vaccination. This TCR was recovered from a human donor with glioblastoma.

The CDR3 loop reads CASSEEFGVNTEAFF. The CDR3 DNA follows: TGTGCCAGCAGTGAAGAATTCGGGGTGAACACTGAAGCTTTCTTT. V is TRBV2 and J is TRBJ1-1; D unclear. This CDR3 comprises 15 residues. Germline V lookup: CDR1 SNHLY, CDR2 FYNNEI. The germline V and J ends were trimmed by 1 base and 0 bases, with 9 bases remaining between them. Based on the CDR3 plus reference TRBV2 and TRBJ1-1, the full variable domain is EPEVTQTPSHQVTQMGQEVILRCVPISNHLYFYWYRQILGQKVEFLVSFYNNEISEKSEIFDDQFSVERPDGSNFTLKIRSTKLEDSAMYFCASSEEFGVNTEAFFGQGTRLTVV.